A selection of T cell receptor beta chains follows, all from one sample in a study of cytomegalovirus exposure and HLA in healthy donors. Repertoires were generated with immunoSEQ multiplex PCR, while TCRdb's copy carries only in-frame clones and drops some. The sample shows roughly 92,000 clones, more than 75% of them seen only once. What was sequenced was PBMCs. The source of these receptors is a woman between 45 and 65 years old in good health and CMV-seropositive. Both conserved end residues are part of each CDR3. A D gene is named only where the DNA matches it firmly. Rows may omit the clone size; those that give it use once, few, many or a size class.

CAISDRRGQETQYF	TGTGCCATCAGTGACCGACGCGGTCAAGAGACCCAGTACTTC	NA	NA	TRBJ2-5	TRBV10-3
CATLIEAGGPDEQYF	TGTGCCACCCTAATTGAAGCGGGGGGGCCAGACGAGCAGTACTTC	NA	TRBD2	TRBJ2-7	TRBV6-1
CASRPVLVIGELFF	TGTGCCAGTAGACCCGTACTCGTGATCGGGGAGCTGTTTTTT	NA	NA	TRBJ2-2	TRBV19
CASSQTPGQEKAFF	TGTGCCAGCAGCCAGACCCCGGGACAGGAGAAAGCTTTCTTT	NA	TRBD1	TRBJ1-1	TRBV9
CASSLSGGRSDTQYF	TGTGCCAGCAGTTTATCGGGGGGTAGGTCAGATACGCAGTATTTT	NA	NA	TRBJ2-3	TRBV27
CASSLASGLGEAFF	TGCGCCAGCAGCTTGGCCTCAGGGTTAGGTGAAGCTTTCTTT	NA	NA	TRBJ1-1	TRBV5-1
CSVRTLQETQYF	TGCAGCGTTAGGACACTCCAAGAGACCCAGTACTTC	NA	NA	TRBJ2-5	TRBV29-1
CASSVPGHNPEDTEAFF	TGTGCCAGCAGCGTCCCGGGACACAACCCAGAGGACACTGAAGCTTTCTTT	once	NA	TRBJ1-1	TRBV7-9
CASSLYVDHNNNEQFF	TGTGCCAGCAGCTTATACGTCGATCACAATAACAATGAGCAGTTCTTC	once	NA	TRBJ2-1	TRBV7-2
CASSMGTDNSPLHF	TGTGCCAGCAGCATGGGGACAGATAATTCACCCCTCCACTTT	NA	TRBD1	TRBJ1-6	TRBV7-9
CASSGTTYNYNEQFF	TGTGCCAGCAGCGGGACTACCTATAACTACAATGAGCAGTTCTTC	NA	TRBD2	TRBJ2-1	TRBV4-2
CATSRDTVVGDTQYF	TGTGCCACCAGCAGAGATACGGTAGTCGGAGATACGCAGTATTTT	NA	NA	TRBJ2-3	TRBV15
CSVEDWGRDWQETQYF	TGCAGCGTTGAAGATTGGGGCCGGGACTGGCAAGAGACCCAGTACTTC	few	NA	TRBJ2-5	TRBV29-1
CASRATGVNSPLHF	TGTGCCAGCAGAGCTACAGGGGTAAATTCACCCCTCCACTTT	NA	TRBD1	TRBJ1-6	TRBV7-3
CASSSEEGGNQETQYF	TGTGCCAGCAGTTCAGAGGAGGGAGGAAATCAAGAGACCCAGTACTTC	NA	NA	TRBJ2-5	TRBV11-1
CASSPPGGATDTQYF	TGTGCCAGCTCACCACCGGGCGGGGCCACAGATACGCAGTATTTT	NA	NA	TRBJ2-3	TRBV18
CATSREGGRGTEQFF	TGTGCCACCAGCAGAGAGGGCGGGAGGGGTACTGAGCAGTTCTTC	NA	TRBD2	TRBJ2-1	TRBV15
CASSFGGPNTGELFF	TGCGCCAGCAGCTTTGGGGGCCCGAACACCGGGGAGCTGTTTTTT	NA	NA	TRBJ2-2	TRBV5-1
CASSQDGLAGGPADTQYF	TGCGCCAGCAGCCAAGATGGGCTAGCGGGAGGGCCGGCAGATACGCAGTATTTT	NA	TRBD2	TRBJ2-3	TRBV4-1
CAWSVLRERDTQYF	TGTGCCTGGAGTGTACTCCGGGAGCGAGATACGCAGTATTTT	NA	NA	TRBJ2-3	TRBV30
CASSFAAGEGDYTEAFF	TGTGCCAGCAGCTTCGCGGCGGGGGAGGGGGATTATACTGAAGCTTTCTTT	NA	NA	TRBJ1-1	TRBV7-8
CASSLEPSGGYEQYF	TGCGCCAGCAGCTTGGAGCCTAGCGGGGGCTACGAGCAGTACTTC	NA	TRBD2	TRBJ2-7	TRBV5-1
CASSPTRESSYNSPLHF	TGTGCCAGCAGCCCCACTCGGGAGAGCTCCTATAATTCACCCCTCCACTTT	NA	NA	TRBJ1-6	TRBV5-5
CASSLTGVGTEAFF	TGCGCCAGCAGCTTGACAGGGGTGGGCACTGAAGCTTTCTTT	once	TRBD1	TRBJ1-1	TRBV5-1
CASSEQTSEAFF	TGTGCCAGCAGCGAACAGACTTCTGAAGCTTTCTTT	NA	NA	TRBJ1-1	TRBV2
CASGLVQGRNQPQHF	TGTGCTAGTGGTTTGGTACAGGGGAGGAATCAGCCCCAGCATTTT	NA	TRBD1	TRBJ1-5	TRBV12-5
CASSPTRAYNEQFF	TGTGCTAGCAGCCCCACGAGGGCTTACAATGAGCAGTTCTTC	few	NA	TRBJ2-1	TRBV7-7
CASSYKGEAFF	TGTGCCAGCAGTTATAAGGGGGAAGCTTTCTTT	NA	NA	TRBJ1-1	TRBV6-5
CASSLVDYGYTF	TGTGCCAGCAGTTTAGTAGATTATGGCTACACCTTC	NA	NA	TRBJ1-2	TRBV28
CASSEAPAGELAGVLEQFF	TGTGCCAGCAGTGAAGCGCCTGCGGGAGAGCTAGCGGGAGTACTTGAGCAGTTCTTC	NA	TRBD2	TRBJ2-1	TRBV6-1
CASTSGGRAEFYNEQFF	TGTGCCAGCACGTCTGGCGGGAGGGCCGAATTCTACAATGAGCAGTTCTTC	once	TRBD2	TRBJ2-1	TRBV11-3
CASSARGISEAFF	TGTGCCAGCAGCGCGCGGGGTATTTCTGAAGCTTTCTTT	NA	NA	TRBJ1-1	TRBV9
CASSQDRPGTYEQYF	TGCGCCAGCAGCCAAGATCGGCCAGGCACCTACGAGCAGTACTTC	NA	NA	TRBJ2-7	TRBV4-1
CASSEPGLGADTQYF	TGCGCCAGCAGCGAACCGGGACTAGGTGCAGATACGCAGTATTTT	NA	TRBD2	TRBJ2-3	TRBV10-1
CASKSGGPHSMNTEAFF	TGTGCCAGTAAGTCCGGAGGACCACATAGCATGAACACTGAAGCTTTCTTT	NA	NA	TRBJ1-1	TRBV5-4